The subject of this entry is one T cell receptor (beta chain). The record originates from a study of CD8 T cells in Susac syndrome. The RNA input was about 0.45 to 1 ug, and it was reverse transcribed with random hexamers. Amplification of the TCR beta CDR3 was carried out by immunoSEQ multiplex PCR, which spanned a total of 54 Vbeta and 13 Jbeta segments. TCRdb ran MiXCR on the immunoSEQ multiplex PCR reads and lists one entry per CDR3 protein. The sample lists about 150,000 distinct CDR3 sequences, just under 95% occurring once. The junction had 7 bases not matched to a gene; V was cut back by 8 bases and J by 0 bases. Germline values: CDR1 ENHRY, CDR2 SYGVKD. The CDR3 consists of 16 residues.

The chain couples TRBV10-3 to TRBJ2-1; 10 bases match TRBD1. The sequencing sample was made of CD8+ T cells from PBMCs. The source of this sequence is a human donor with multiple sclerosis. The chain's CDR3 is CAIWDRGGSSYNEQFF. CDR3 bases: TGTGCCATCTGGGACAGGGGAGGGAGCTCCTACAATGAGCAGTTCTTC.